These 14 T cell receptor beta chains originate from one sample sequenced in a study of blood T cell repertoires in COVID-19. Assay: immunoSEQ multiplex PCR; the TCRdb copy retains only in-frame clones and omits some. The table has 70,000 to 90,000 clones, 70% to 90% seen once. Material for sequencing was peripheral blood. The receptors were gathered from a man in his fifties or sixties with acute or convalescent COVID-19.

This chain connects TRBV6-6 to TRBJ1-2; 10 bases line up with TRBD1. CDR1 is MNHNY, CDR2 SVGAGI, per germline (reference sequence). Trimming took 7 bases from V and 6 from J; bases not matched to a gene: 5. The CDR3 covers 13 residues. The CDR3 DNA sequence: TGTGCCAGCACCAAGGACAGGGGGGATGGCTACACCTTC. Amino acid sequence: CASTKDRGDGYTF.

The chain carries TRBV13 and TRBJ2-7; D gene ambiguous. This CDR3 has 14 residues. V was shortened by 6 bases and J by 0 bases, with 12 bases between the two germline ends. The germline gives CDR1 PRHDT, CDR2 FYEKMQ (reference sequence). CDR3 region: CASSHTRSSYEQYF. CDR3 bases: TGTGCCAGCAGTCATACGAGGAGCTCCTACGAGCAGTACTTC. Full variable domain (outside the CDR3, taken from reference TRBV13 and TRBJ2-7): AAGVIQSPRHLIKEKRETATLKCYPIPRHDTVYWYQQGPGQDPQFLISFYEKMQSDKGSIPDRFSAQQFSDYHSELNMSSLELGDSALYFCASSHTRSSYEQYFGPGTRLTVT.

The chain recombines TRBV13 with TRBJ1-1, with TRBD1 identical over 7 bases. J gave up 1 base and V 8 bases, and 10 bases lay outside the gene matches. Germline V gives CDR1 PRHDT, CDR2 FYEKMQ (reference sequence). The CDR3 runs to 15 residues. CDR3 sequence (DNA): TGTGCCAGCGTCCGCTATGGGACAGAGAACACTGAAGCTTTCTTT. Its protein is CASVRYGTENTEAFF.

V usage is TRBV15 and J usage is TRBJ1-2, with TRBD1 matching 8 bases. The CDR3 contains 14 residues. CDR1 LNHNV and CDR2 YYDKDF come from the germline V gene (reference sequence). V shed 8 bases, J shed 6 bases, and the junction held 11 bases outside the gene matches. The DNA for the CDR3 is TGTGCCACCGGGCGGACAGGGAGACAGGATGGCTACACCTTC. Its translation is CATGRTGRQDGYTF.

The J gene is TRBJ1-2, the V gene TRBV5-1; unclear D gene. The V gene's germline CDR1 is SGHRS and CDR2 YFSETQ. The CDR3 extends over 14 amino acids. The germline V and J ends were trimmed by 0 bases and 4 bases, with 10 bases remaining between them. The CDR3 here is CASSLGEIVYGYTF. In DNA form, the CDR3 reads TGCGCCAGCAGCTTGGGAGAGATTGTCTATGGCTACACCTTC.

The V and J genes are TRBV11-2 and TRBJ1-2; D remains unclear. V shed 8 bases and J shed 0 bases, with 16 bases lying between them. Germline CDR1 reads SGHAT; CDR2 reads FQNNGV. The CDR3 loop spans 15 amino acids. CDR3 nucleotides: TGTGCCAGCGGGCTTTTCGAGACCGCTAACTATGGCTACACCTTC. Amino acid sequence: CASGLFETANYGYTF.

CDR3 DNA sequence: TGCGCCAGCAGCTCACAGGTCGCTCCGAACACTGAAGCTTTCTTT. Translated, it gives CASSSQVAPNTEAFF. V gene TRBV5-1 combines with J gene TRBJ1-1, with D perhaps matching TRBD1 (5 bases). The V end was cut by 3 bases, the J end by 1 base, with 13 bases between. This CDR3 comprises 15 residues. Germline V lookup: CDR1 SGHRS, CDR2 YFSETQ. Full variable domain (rest looked up from reference TRBV5-1 and TRBJ1-1): KAGVTQTPRYLIKTRGQQVTLSCSPISGHRSVSWYQQTPGQGLQFLFEYFSETQRNKGNFPGRFSGRQFSNSRSEMNVSTLELGDSALYLCASSSQVAPNTEAFFGQGTRLTVV.

The V and J genes are TRBV19 and TRBJ1-5; TRBD1 aligns across 10 bases. In germline, CDR1 is LNHDA, CDR2 SQIVND (reference sequence). The CDR3 is 14 residues long. The CDR3 loop reads CAVAGQGGSQPQHF. Here the CDR3 DNA reads TGTGCGGTGGCCGGACAGGGGGGTTCTCAGCCCCAGCATTTT.

J is TRBJ2-1 and V is TRBV6-5, with a weak D call TRBD2 (5 bases). The V gene's germline CDR1 is MNHEY and CDR2 SVGAGI. V gave up 8 bases and J gave up 4 bases, with 6 bases separating them. The CDR3 contains 11 residues. The CDR3 spells CASRGYNEQFF. Written as DNA, the CDR3 is TGTGCCAGCCGAGGGTACAATGAGCAGTTCTTC.

The chain carries TRBV13 and TRBJ2-7; TRBD2 might be the D (6 bases). The CDR3 extends over 16 amino acids. V shed 5 bases and J shed 6 bases, with 23 bases lying between them. Germline CDR1 reads PRHDT; CDR2 reads FYEKMQ (reference sequence). CDR3 in amino acids: CASSENSSPGVGEQYF. For the CDR3, the DNA is TGTGCCAGCAGCGAAAACTCAAGCCCGGGAGTAGGCGAGCAGTACTTC.

The chain uses TRBV21-1 and TRBJ1-6; TRBD1 is the table's D call and was not checked against the DNA. TRBV21-1 is deemed a pseudogene. The CDR3 is made up of 15 amino acids. The CDR3 reads CASRPDRRNNSPLHF. The DNA of the CDR3 is TGTGCCAGCAGACCGGACAGGAGGAATAATTCACCCCTCCACTTT.

The V and J genes are TRBV5-6 and TRBJ2-5; weak D call: TRBD1 (6 bases). The V end was cut by 0 bases, the J end by 5 bases, with 11 bases between. Germline values: CDR1 SGHDT, CDR2 YYEEEE. This CDR3 spans 14 amino acids. This CDR3 reads CASSLDREWETQYF. Here the CDR3 DNA reads TGTGCCAGCAGCTTGGACAGGGAATGGGAGACCCAGTACTTC.

The V gene is TRBV10-2, the J gene TRBJ2-5, with TRBD2 matching over 8 bases. The CDR3 is made up of 15 amino acids. The junction had 7 bases not matched to a gene; V was cut back by 5 bases and J by 2 bases. CDR1 and CDR2 from the germline V gene are WSHSY and SAAADI. The CDR3 nucleotides read TGCGCCAGCAGTCCCTCCGGGGGGGAACAAGAGACCCAGTACTTC. Protein product: CASSPSGGEQETQYF.

A single count supports this clone. The chain links TRBV6-5 to TRBJ1-3; no firm D call. The ends were cut back, 2 bases at V and 2 bases at J, with 10 bases in the middle. Germline CDR1 is MNHEY and CDR2 is SVGAGI. The CDR3 spans 15 residues. The CDR3 nucleotides read TGTGCCAGCAGTTACAGGCAGACTCCTGGAAACACCATATATTTT. Residues: CASSYRQTPGNTIYF.